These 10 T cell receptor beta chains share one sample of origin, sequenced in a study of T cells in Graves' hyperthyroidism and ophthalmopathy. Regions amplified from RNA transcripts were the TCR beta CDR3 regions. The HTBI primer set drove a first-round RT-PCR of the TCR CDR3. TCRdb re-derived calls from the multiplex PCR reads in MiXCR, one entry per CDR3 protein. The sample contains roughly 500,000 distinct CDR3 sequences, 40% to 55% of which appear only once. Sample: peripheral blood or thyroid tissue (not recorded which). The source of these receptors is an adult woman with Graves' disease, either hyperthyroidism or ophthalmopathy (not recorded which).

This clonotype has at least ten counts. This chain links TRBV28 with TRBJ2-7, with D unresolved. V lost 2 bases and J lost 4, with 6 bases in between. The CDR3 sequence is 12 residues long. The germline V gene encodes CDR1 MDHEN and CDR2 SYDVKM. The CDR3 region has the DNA TGTGCCAGCAGTTTAGTCCAATACGAGCAGTACTTC. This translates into CASSLVQYEQYF.

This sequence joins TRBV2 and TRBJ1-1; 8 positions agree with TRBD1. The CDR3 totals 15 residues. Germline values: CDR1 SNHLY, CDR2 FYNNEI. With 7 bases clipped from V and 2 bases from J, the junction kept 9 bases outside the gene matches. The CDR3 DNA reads TGTGCCAGCATCAGGACAGGGCAACAAAACACTGAAGCTTTCTTT. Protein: CASIRTGQQNTEAFF.

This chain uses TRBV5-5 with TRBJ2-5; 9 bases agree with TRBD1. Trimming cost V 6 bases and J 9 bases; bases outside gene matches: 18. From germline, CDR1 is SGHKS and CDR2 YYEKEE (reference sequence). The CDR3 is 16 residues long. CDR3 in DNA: TGTGCCAGCACCCTTTTCCCGGGACAGGGCGGACAGCCCCAGTACTTC. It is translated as CASTLFPGQGGQPQYF.

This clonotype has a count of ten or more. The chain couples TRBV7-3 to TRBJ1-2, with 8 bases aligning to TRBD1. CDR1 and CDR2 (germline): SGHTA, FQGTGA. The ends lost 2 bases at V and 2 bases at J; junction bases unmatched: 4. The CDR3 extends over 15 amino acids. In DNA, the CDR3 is TGTGCCAGCAGCTTACGGCAGGGGGCCAACTATGGCTACACCTTC. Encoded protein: CASSLRQGANYGYTF.

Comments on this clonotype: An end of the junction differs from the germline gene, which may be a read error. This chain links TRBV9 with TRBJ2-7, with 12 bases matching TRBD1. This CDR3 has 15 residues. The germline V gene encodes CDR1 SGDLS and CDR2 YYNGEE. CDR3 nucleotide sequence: TGTGCCTGCAGCGCAGGGACAGGGGGCTTGTACGAGCAGTACTTC. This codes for CACSAGTGGLYEQYF.

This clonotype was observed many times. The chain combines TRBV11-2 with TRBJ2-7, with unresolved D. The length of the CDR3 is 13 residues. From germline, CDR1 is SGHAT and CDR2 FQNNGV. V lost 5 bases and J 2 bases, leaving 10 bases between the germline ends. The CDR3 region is CASSLSGPYEQYF. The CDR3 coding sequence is TGTGCCAGCAGCCTCTCGGGTCCCTACGAGCAGTACTTC.

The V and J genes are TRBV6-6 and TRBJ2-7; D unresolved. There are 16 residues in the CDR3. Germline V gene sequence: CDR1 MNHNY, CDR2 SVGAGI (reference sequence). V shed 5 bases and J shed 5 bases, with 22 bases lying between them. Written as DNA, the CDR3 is TGTGCCAGCAGTCCCTCCTTGAGCCAGGTAGAGGACGAGCAGTACTTC. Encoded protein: CASSPSLSQVEDEQYF.

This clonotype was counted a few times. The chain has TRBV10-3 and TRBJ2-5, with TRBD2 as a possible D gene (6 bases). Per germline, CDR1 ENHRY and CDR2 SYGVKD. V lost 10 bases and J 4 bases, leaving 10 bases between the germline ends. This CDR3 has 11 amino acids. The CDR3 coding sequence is TGTGCCACCGGGAGCCCAGAGACCCAGTACTTC. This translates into CATGSPETQYF.

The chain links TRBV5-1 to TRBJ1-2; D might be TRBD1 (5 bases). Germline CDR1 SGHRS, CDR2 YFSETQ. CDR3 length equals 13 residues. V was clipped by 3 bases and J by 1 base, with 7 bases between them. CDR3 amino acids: CASSYQGNYGYTF. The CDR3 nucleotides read TGCGCCAGCAGCTATCAGGGTAACTATGGCTACACCTTC.

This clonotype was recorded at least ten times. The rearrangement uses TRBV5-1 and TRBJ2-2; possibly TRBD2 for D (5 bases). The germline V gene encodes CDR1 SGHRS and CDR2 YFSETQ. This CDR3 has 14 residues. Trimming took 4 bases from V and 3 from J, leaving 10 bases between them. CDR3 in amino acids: CASSSTRDTGELFF. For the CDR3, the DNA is TGCGCCAGCAGCAGCACTAGGGACACCGGGGAGCTGTTTTTT.